Following are 25 T cell receptor beta chains from one sample sequenced in a study of identical twins. TCRdb analysed the 5' RACE reads with MiXCR anew, one entry per CDR3 protein. Seen here are 350,000 to 500,000 distinct CDR3 sequences, approximately 17% observed once, and the top ten hold approximately 12%. Sequencing was carried out using naive T cells sorted from blood. These receptors were obtained from a man in his fifties or sixties in good health.

This clonotype was counted a few times. The gene calls are TRBV2 and TRBJ2-3; 9 bases match TRBD1. CDR3 length: 16 amino acids. The J segment lost 4 bases and the V segment lost 6 bases, leaving 11 bases of the junction unmatched. The germline CDR1 and CDR2 sequences are SNHLY and FYNNEI. The CDR3 reads CASRVTGTGKADTQYF. As DNA, the CDR3 is TGTGCCAGCAGAGTTACCGGGACAGGGAAGGCAGATACGCAGTATTTT.

This clonotype was found many times. The chain couples TRBV5-1 to TRBJ2-1; D is perhaps TRBD2 (6 bases). Germline V gene sequence: CDR1 SGHRS, CDR2 YFSETQ. The CDR3 has 13 amino acids. The ends were cut back, 3 bases at V and 6 bases at J, with 10 bases in the middle. CDR3 DNA sequence: TGCGCCAGCAGCTCGGAGGGAGGCAATGAGCAGTTCTTC. Translation gives CASSSEGGNEQFF. Variable domain in full (rest from reference TRBV5-1 and TRBJ2-1): KAGVTQTPRYLIKTRGQQVTLSCSPISGHRSVSWYQQTPGQGLQFLFEYFSETQRNKGNFPGRFSGRQFSNSRSEMNVSTLELGDSALYLCASSSEGGNEQFFGPGTRLTVL.

The chain employs TRBV10-3 and TRBJ2-7; D is perhaps TRBD2 (6 bases). With 4 bases removed from V and 0 bases from J, the gap between germline ends came to 13 bases. Germline values: CDR1 ENHRY, CDR2 SYGVKD. The CDR3 contains 15 residues. This CDR3 reads CAISGVSGNSYEQYF. DNA of the CDR3: TGTGCCATCAGTGGGGTTAGCGGAAACTCCTACGAGCAGTACTTC.

This chain joins TRBV7-9 and TRBJ2-3; no clear D. Germline values: CDR1 SEHNR, CDR2 FQNEAQ (reference sequence). The CDR3 is 15 amino acids. The V gene lost 1 base and the J gene lost 2 bases, with 10 bases spanning the gap. CDR3 loop: CASSLGVGYTDTQYF. CDR3 DNA: TGTGCCAGCAGCTTAGGAGTTGGTTACACAGATACGCAGTATTTT.

Many counts were recorded for this clonotype. J is TRBJ2-1 and V is TRBV5-1, with D tentatively TRBD1 or TRBD2 (5 bases each). The germline V gene encodes CDR1 SGHRS and CDR2 YFSETQ. This CDR3 is 15 amino acids long. Trimming cost V 4 bases and J 4 bases, with 15 bases left between them. The chain's CDR3 is CASSERDGRYNEQFF. CDR3 nucleotides: TGCGCCAGCAGCGAAAGGGACGGACGATACAATGAGCAGTTCTTC.

V usage is TRBV5-1 and J usage is TRBJ2-5; D perhaps matches TRBD2 (6 bases). Per germline, CDR1 SGHRS and CDR2 YFSETQ. V was trimmed by 2 bases and J by 5 bases, leaving 10 bases between them. The CDR3 totals 13 residues. CDR3 sequence: CASSFAGYETQYF. CDR3 sequence (DNA): TGCGCCAGCAGCTTCGCGGGATATGAGACCCAGTACTTC.

This chain connects TRBV28 to TRBJ2-7, with 11 bases identical to TRBD2. J was trimmed by 2 bases and V by 2 bases; bases with no gene match: 8. This CDR3 has 17 amino acids. Germline assignment: CDR1 MDHEN and CDR2 SYDVKM. The CDR3 bases are TGTGCCAGCAGTTTAAGTAGCGGGAGGGCCTGGACCTACGAGCAGTACTTC. It specifies CASSLSSGRAWTYEQYF.

At least ten counts were recorded for this clonotype. This sequence joins TRBV5-1 and TRBJ2-7; 8 bases are shared with TRBD2. The CDR3 has 16 amino acids. The germline gives CDR1 SGHRS, CDR2 YFSETQ. The ends lost 4 bases at V and 1 base at J; junction bases unmatched: 10. Here the CDR3 DNA reads TGCGCCAGCAGCCCCCTTCCGGGACTAGATTCCTACGAGCAGTACTTC. It is translated as CASSPLPGLDSYEQYF.

The V and J genes are TRBV3-1 and TRBJ2-7; D is unresolved. The CDR3 has 17 residues. Trimming pared 0 bases from V and 0 bases from J, leaving 15 bases between. Germline CDR1 LGHDT, CDR2 YNNKEL (reference sequence). The CDR3 DNA reads as TGTGCCAGCAGCCAAGACGTTTTCGGGTTAAGCTCCTACGAGCAGTACTTC. As protein: CASSQDVFGLSSYEQYF.

This clonotype has a single count. V is TRBV6-2 or TRBV6-3 and J is TRBJ2-7; tentatively, D is TRBD1 or TRBD2 (6 bases each). This CDR3 has 19 amino acids. CDR1 and CDR2 from the germline V gene are MNHEY and SVGEGT. Trimming left V 0 bases short and J 6 bases short, with 27 bases between. The CDR3 region is CASSYSGGFRRTVLGEQYF. In DNA form, the CDR3 reads TGTGCCAGCAGTTACTCGGGGGGCTTCAGGAGGACCGTACTCGGCGAGCAGTACTTC.

This clonotype was seen repeatedly, ten times or more. J is TRBJ1-5 and V is TRBV20-1, with 9 bases fitting TRBD1. V gave up 1 base and J gave up 4 bases; unmatched junction bases: 11. The CDR3 length is 17 residues. Germline V gene lookup returns CDR1 DFQATT and CDR2 SNEGSKA (reference sequence). The CDR3 protein is CSARGYEPGQGNQPQHF. The CDR3 nucleotides read TGCAGTGCTAGAGGATACGAACCGGGACAGGGTAATCAGCCCCAGCATTTT.

This clonotype was observed at least ten times. This chain uses TRBV10-3 with TRBJ2-3, with 12 nucleotides matching TRBD2. The CDR3 has 17 amino acids. V lost 3 bases and J lost 2; bases outside the gene matches: 6. Germline V gene data show CDR1 as ENHRY and CDR2 as SYGVKD. The CDR3 DNA is TGTGCCATCAGTGAACTTTGGACTAGCGGGACCACAGATACGCAGTATTTT. Protein product: CAISELWTSGTTDTQYF.

This clonotype has only a few counts. V is TRBV6-5 and J is TRBJ2-2; a weak D match, TRBD2 (6 bases). This CDR3 has 15 residues. V was clipped by 2 bases and J by 4 bases, with 11 bases between them. CDR1 MNHEY and CDR2 SVGAGI come from the germline V gene. Written as DNA, the CDR3 is TGTGCCAGCAGTTACCCCACGGGAGCCACCGGGGAGCTGTTTTTT. This sequence encodes CASSYPTGATGELFF.

The V call is TRBV29-1, the J call TRBJ2-7; 8 positions agree with TRBD1. This CDR3 spans 14 amino acids. The trim removed 6 bases at V and 5 bases at J, leaving 12 bases unmatched. The germline gives CDR1 SQVTM, CDR2 ANQGSEA. The CDR3 loop reads CSVTPGTGANEQYF. The CDR3 DNA is TGCAGCGTGACCCCGGGGACAGGAGCAAACGAGCAGTACTTC.

The table lists this clonotype with a few counts. This chain connects TRBV4-3 to TRBJ2-5; 8 bases are a match to TRBD2. Germline trimming cut 1 base from V and 5 bases from J; bases unmatched to any gene: 6. The CDR3 has 15 amino acids. Per the germline V gene, CDR1 is LGHNA and CDR2 is YSLEER. CDR3 loop: CASSQGTSGWETQYF. The CDR3 DNA follows: TGCGCCAGCAGCCAAGGAACTAGCGGCTGGGAGACCCAGTACTTC.

This clonotype was counted a few times. The rearrangement joins TRBV5-1 to TRBJ2-2, with D tentatively TRBD2 (5 bases). The CDR3 is made up of 15 amino acids. Trimming removed 6 bases at V and 1 base at J, with 13 bases between. Germline assignment: CDR1 SGHRS and CDR2 YFSETQ. This CDR3 reads CASNLDSVNTGELFF. The CDR3 region has the DNA TGCGCCAGCAACCTGGACTCCGTGAACACCGGGGAGCTGTTTTTT.

The chain has TRBV5-1 and TRBJ2-1, with TRBD2 identical over 11 bases. Trimming cost V 0 bases and J 0 bases; bases outside gene matches: 8. CDR1 and CDR2 (germline): SGHRS, YFSETQ. CDR3 length: 19 amino acids. CDR3 bases: TGCGCCAGCAGCTTGGGACTAGCGGGGTCAAGAAGCTCCTACAATGAGCAGTTCTTC. This codes for CASSLGLAGSRSSYNEQFF.

This clonotype was observed many times. As DNA, the CDR3 is TGTGCCAGCAGAGTGGGGGGTGCAGGGGGCTCCACAGATACGCAGTATTTT. Its translation: CASRVGGAGGSTDTQYF. The V call is TRBV6-1, the J call TRBJ2-3, with 8 bases that match TRBD1. The V gene end was trimmed by 6 bases and the J gene end by 2 bases; junction bases not matched to a gene: 13. Germline CDR1 and CDR2: MNHNS and SASEGT. The CDR3 sequence is 17 residues long.

The CDR3 sequence is CASSQGGGIQETQYF. The CDR3, as DNA: TGTGCCAGCAGCCAGGGGGGAGGGATCCAAGAGACCCAGTACTTC. The chain recombines TRBV4-2 with TRBJ2-5; TRBD2 aligns across 7 bases. The germline CDR1 and CDR2 sequences are LGHNA and YNFKEQ. Losses at the gene ends were 3 bases for V and 1 base for J; bases not matched to a gene: 5. The CDR3 length is 15 residues.

The chain is built from TRBV29-1 and TRBJ2-3; the match to TRBD2 covers 7 bases. CDR3 length: 14 amino acids. Trimming cost V 3 bases and J 6 bases; bases outside gene matches: 9. Germline V gives CDR1 SQVTM, CDR2 ANQGSEA. This chain's CDR3 is CSVDSSGLLDTQYF. As DNA, the CDR3 is TGCAGCGTTGATTCTAGCGGCCTTCTGGATACGCAGTATTTT.

This clonotype has ten or more counts. The CDR3 nucleotides read TGCGCCAGCAGCCAAGGTGTGTCAGGGGCCTATGGCTACACCTTC. Its protein is CASSQGVSGAYGYTF. This chain connects TRBV4-3 to TRBJ1-2; weak D call: TRBD1 (6 bases). There are 15 residues in the CDR3. Germline V gene data show CDR1 as LGHNA and CDR2 as YSLEER. The V gene lost 1 base and the J gene lost 4 bases, with 13 bases spanning the gap.

Here the CDR3 reads CASSLSGQELGETQYF. The CDR3 DNA reads TGTGCCAGCAGTTTAAGCGGACAGGAGTTAGGAGAGACCCAGTACTTC. This chain links TRBV28 with TRBJ2-5; 7 bases align to TRBD1. The germline gives CDR1 MDHEN, CDR2 SYDVKM. The CDR3 runs 16 residues. V lost 2 bases and J lost 4; bases outside the gene matches: 10.

Ten or more counts support this clonotype. The V gene is TRBV7-9, the J gene TRBJ2-3; D gene ambiguous. Trimming cost V 8 bases and J 0 bases, with 9 bases left between them. Germline V lookup: CDR1 SEHNR, CDR2 FQNEAQ (reference sequence). CDR3 length: 13 residues. CDR3 in DNA: TGTGCCAGCCACTCCGATAGCACAGATACGCAGTATTTT. This encodes CASHSDSTDTQYF.

CDR3 region: CASSEDVGAKLFF. The CDR3, as DNA: TGCGCCAGCAGCGAGGACGTCGGGGCGAAACTGTTTTTT. The V call is TRBV5-1, the J call TRBJ1-4, with D possibly being TRBD1 (5 bases). CDR1 is SGHRS and CDR2 is YFSETQ in the germline V gene. With 4 bases removed from V and 11 bases from J, the gap between germline ends came to 15 bases. The CDR3 is made up of 13 amino acids.

The sample holds a few counts of this clonotype. V and J are TRBV20-1 and TRBJ2-7; D gene ambiguous. The length of the CDR3 is 14 residues. Deletions cut 0 bases from V and 6 bases from J, with 15 bases between. CDR1 and CDR2 (germline): DFQATT, SNEGSKA (reference sequence). The CDR3 DNA is TGCAGTGCTAGAGACCTAAGAAGTACTCCCGAGCAGTACTTC. Translating gives CSARDLRSTPEQYF.